This T cell receptor (beta chain) was sequenced for a study of blood T cell repertoires in COVID-19. About the research overall: The study drew acute and convalescent COVID-19 samples from the United States, Italy and Spain. The cDNA or gDNA used as material had been derived from T cells, B-cell-depleted T cells, or PBMCs.

TCRdb's table, derived via immunoSEQ multiplex PCR, lists solely in-frame clones and lacks some. The sample holds 130,000 or so clones; 55% to 75% are singletons and the top ten take around 2%. The length of the CDR3 is 16 residues. Germline values: CDR1 LGHNA, CDR2 YSLEER. V shed 1 base and J shed 2 bases, with 14 bases lying between them. This chain connects TRBV4-3 to TRBJ2-5; D not certain. The receptor was isolated from a woman in her 70s with acute or convalescent COVID-19. The sequenced material came from peripheral blood. Here the CDR3 reads CASSQALKRRQETQYF. The DNA of the CDR3 is TGCGCCAGCAGCCAAGCGTTGAAGCGTCGTCAAGAGACCCAGTACTTC.